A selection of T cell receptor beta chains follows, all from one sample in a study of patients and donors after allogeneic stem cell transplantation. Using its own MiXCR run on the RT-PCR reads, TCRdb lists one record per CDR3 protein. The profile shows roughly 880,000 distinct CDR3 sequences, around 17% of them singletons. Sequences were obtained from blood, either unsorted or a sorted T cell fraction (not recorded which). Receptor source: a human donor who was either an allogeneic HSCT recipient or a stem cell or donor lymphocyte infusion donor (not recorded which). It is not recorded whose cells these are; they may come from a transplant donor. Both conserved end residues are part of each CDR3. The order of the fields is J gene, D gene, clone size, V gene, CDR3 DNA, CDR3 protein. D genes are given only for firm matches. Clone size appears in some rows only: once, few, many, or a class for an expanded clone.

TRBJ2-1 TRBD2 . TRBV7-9 TGTGCCAGCAGCTATGCGGGACTAGACAATGAGCAGTTCTTC CASSYAGLDNEQFF
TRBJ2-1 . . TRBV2 TGTGCCAGCAAAGAGTCTACAGGCCAGTACAATGAGCAGTTCTTC CASKESTGQYNEQFF
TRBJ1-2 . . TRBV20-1 TGCAGTGCTAGGGGGTATCAAGGAGCTAACTATGGCTACACCTTC CSARGYQGANYGYTF
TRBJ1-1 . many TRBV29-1 TGCAGCGTTGAATCCAGGGTTGAAACTGAAGCTTTCTTT CSVESRVETEAFF
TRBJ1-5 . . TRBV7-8 TGTGCCAGCAGCTTGGGCCAGGGGCCCCAGCATTTT CASSLGQGPQHF
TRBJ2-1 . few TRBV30 TGTGCCTGGACCCTCCGCGACAATGAGCAGTTCTTC CAWTLRDNEQFF
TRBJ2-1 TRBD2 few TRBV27 TGTGCCAGCAGTTTAGTGCGGGAGACCTACAATGAGCAGTTCTTC CASSLVRETYNEQFF
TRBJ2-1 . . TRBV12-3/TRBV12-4 TGTGCCAGCAGTTTAAGGGGGGGACTAAAAATTCGAAGCTCCTACAATGAGCAGTTCTTC CASSLRGGLKIRSSYNEQFF
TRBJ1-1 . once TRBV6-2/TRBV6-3 TGTGCCAGCAGTTACTCGACACTTGCGAACACTGAAGCTTTCTTT CASSYSTLANTEAFF
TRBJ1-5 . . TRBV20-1 TGCAGTGCTAGAGGTCAAGGAAATAGCAATCAGCCCCAGCATTTT CSARGQGNSNQPQHF
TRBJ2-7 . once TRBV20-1 TGCAGTGCCCCGGATTACGGGAACAGGTCTAGGGGACAGTACTTC CSAPDYGNRSRGQYF
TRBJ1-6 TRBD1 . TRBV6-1 TGTGCCAGCAGTCGACAGGGTCTTGCGTCTGATAATTCACCCCTCCACTTT CASSRQGLASDNSPLHF
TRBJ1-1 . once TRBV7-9 TGTGCCAGCAGCTTCTCCGCACGGGGTCGAACTGAAGCTTTCTTT CASSFSARGRTEAFF